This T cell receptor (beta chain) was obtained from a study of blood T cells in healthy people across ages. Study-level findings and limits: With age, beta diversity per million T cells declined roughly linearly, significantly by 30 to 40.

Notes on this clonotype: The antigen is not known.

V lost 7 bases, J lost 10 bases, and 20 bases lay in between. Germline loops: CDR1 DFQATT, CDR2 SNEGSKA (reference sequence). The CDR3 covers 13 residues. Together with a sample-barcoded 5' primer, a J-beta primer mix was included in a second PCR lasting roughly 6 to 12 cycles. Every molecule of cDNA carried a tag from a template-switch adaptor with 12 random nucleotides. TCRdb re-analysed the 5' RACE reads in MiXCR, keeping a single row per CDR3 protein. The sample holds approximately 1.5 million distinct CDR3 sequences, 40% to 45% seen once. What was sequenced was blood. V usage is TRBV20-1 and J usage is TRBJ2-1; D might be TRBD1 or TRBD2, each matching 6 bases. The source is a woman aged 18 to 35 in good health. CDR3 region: CSVLSGARAEQFF. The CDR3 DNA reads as TGCAGTGTTTTGTCGGGGGCCCGTGCGGAGCAGTTCTTC.